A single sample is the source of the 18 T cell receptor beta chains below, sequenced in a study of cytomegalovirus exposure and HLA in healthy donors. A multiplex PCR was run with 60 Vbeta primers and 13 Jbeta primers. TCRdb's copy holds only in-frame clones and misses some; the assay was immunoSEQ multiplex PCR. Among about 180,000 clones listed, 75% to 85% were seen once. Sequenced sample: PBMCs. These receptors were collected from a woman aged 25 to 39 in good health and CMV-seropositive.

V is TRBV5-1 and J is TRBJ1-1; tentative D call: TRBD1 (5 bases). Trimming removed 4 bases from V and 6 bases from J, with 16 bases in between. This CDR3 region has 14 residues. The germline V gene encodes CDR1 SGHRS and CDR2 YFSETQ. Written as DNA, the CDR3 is TGCGCCAGCAGCGTAACAGCAGGGAATGCTGAAGCTTTCTTT. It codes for CASSVTAGNAEAFF. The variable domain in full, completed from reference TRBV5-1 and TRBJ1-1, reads KAGVTQTPRYLIKTRGQQVTLSCSPISGHRSVSWYQQTPGQGLQFLFEYFSETQRNKGNFPGRFSGRQFSNSRSEMNVSTLELGDSALYLCASSVTAGNAEAFFGQGTRLTVV.

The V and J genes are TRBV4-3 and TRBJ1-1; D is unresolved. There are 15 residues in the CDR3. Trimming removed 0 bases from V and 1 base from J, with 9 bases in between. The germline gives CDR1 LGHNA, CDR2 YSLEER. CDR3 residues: CASSQDYGGNTEAFF. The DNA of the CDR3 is TGCGCCAGCAGCCAAGACTACGGAGGGAACACTGAAGCTTTCTTT.

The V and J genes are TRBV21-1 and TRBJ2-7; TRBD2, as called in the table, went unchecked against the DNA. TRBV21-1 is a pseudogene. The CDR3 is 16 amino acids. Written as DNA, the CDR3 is TGTGCCAGCAGCACCCGACTAGCGGGAGTAGTTAAGGAGCAGTACTTC. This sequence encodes CASSTRLAGVVKEQYF.

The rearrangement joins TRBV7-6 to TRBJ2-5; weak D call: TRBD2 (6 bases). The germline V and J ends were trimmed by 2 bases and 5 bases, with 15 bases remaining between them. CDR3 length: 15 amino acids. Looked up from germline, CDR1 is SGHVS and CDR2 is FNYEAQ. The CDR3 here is CASSLLLVGGETQYF. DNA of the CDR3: TGTGCCAGCAGCTTACTACTTGTGGGAGGCGAGACCCAGTACTTC.

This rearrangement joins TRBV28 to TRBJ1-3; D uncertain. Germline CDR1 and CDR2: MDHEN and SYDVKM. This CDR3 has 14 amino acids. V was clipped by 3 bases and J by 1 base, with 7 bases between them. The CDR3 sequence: CASSLRRSGNTIYF. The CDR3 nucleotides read TGTGCCAGCAGTTTGCGGAGGTCTGGAAACACCATATATTTT.

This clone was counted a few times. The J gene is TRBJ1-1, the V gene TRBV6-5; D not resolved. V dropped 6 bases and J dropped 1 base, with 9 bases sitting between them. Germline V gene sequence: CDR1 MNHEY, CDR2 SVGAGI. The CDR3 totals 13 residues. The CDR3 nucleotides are TGTGCCAGCAGGACGGGGTGGAACACTGAAGCTTTCTTT. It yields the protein CASRTGWNTEAFF.

CDR3: CASSEAGGTGEKLFF. The DNA for the CDR3 is TGTGCCAGCAGTGAGGCGGGGGGGACGGGCGAAAAACTGTTTTTT. The chain recombines TRBV28 with TRBJ1-4, with D possibly being TRBD1 (5 bases). Germline V gene lookup returns CDR1 MDHEN and CDR2 SYDVKM. V was cut by 5 bases and J by 8 bases, with 18 bases left in between. This CDR3 region has 15 residues.

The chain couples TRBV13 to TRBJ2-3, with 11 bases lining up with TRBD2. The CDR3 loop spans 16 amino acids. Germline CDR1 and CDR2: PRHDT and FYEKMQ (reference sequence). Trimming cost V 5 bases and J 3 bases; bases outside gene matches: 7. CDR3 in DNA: TGTGCCAGCAGCCCCGTAGCGGGAGGGGTTACAGATACGCAGTATTTT. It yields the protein CASSPVAGGVTDTQYF.

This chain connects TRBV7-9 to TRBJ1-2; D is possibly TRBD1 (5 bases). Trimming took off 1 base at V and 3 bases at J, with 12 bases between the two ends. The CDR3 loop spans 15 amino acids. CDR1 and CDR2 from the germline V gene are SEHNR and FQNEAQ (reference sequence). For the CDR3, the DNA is TGTGCCAGCAGCTTAGAAGGGGTAGTAGACTATGGCTACACCTTC. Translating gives CASSLEGVVDYGYTF.

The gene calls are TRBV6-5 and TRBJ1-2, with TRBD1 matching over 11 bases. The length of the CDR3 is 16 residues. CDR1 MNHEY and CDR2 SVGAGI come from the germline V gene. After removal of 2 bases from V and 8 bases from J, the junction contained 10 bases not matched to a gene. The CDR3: CASSYARTGGAGGYTF. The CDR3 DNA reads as TGTGCCAGCAGTTACGCCCGGACAGGGGGCGCAGGGGGCTACACCTTC.

In DNA form, the CDR3 reads TGTGCCATCAGCACAGGGCTCACTGAAGCTTTCTTT. Translating gives CAISTGLTEAFF. The V call is TRBV10-3, the J call TRBJ1-1; D is possibly TRBD1 (6 bases). V lost 6 bases to trimming and J lost 4 bases, with 9 bases between them. The CDR3 is 12 amino acids. The germline gives CDR1 ENHRY, CDR2 SYGVKD.

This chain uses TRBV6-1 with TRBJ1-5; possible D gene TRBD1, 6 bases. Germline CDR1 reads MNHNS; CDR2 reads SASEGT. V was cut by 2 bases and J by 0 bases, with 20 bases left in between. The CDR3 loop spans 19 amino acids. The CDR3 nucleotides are TGTGCCAGCAGTGAAAGGACAGCTACATTTTTGTATAGCAATCAGCCCCAGCATTTT. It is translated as CASSERTATFLYSNQPQHF.

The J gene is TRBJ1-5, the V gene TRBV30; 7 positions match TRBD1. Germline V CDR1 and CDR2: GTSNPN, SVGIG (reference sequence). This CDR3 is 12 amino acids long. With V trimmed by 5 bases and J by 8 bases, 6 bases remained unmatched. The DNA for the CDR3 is TGTGCCTGGCAACGCCAGGGGGAGCCCCAGCATTTT. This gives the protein CAWQRQGEPQHF.

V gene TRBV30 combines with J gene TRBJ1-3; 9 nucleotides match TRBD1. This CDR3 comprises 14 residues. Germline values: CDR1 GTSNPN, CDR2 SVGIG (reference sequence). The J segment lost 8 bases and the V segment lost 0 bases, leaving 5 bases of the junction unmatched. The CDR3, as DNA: TGTGCCTGGAGTGTTTGGACAGGGGAGGACACCATATATTTT. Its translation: CAWSVWTGEDTIYF.

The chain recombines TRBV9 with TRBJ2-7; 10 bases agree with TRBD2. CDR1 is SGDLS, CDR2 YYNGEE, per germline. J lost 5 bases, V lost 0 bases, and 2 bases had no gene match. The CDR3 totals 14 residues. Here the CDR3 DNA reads TGTGCCAGCAGCGTAGACGGGACTAGCGACGAGCAGTACTTC. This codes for CASSVDGTSDEQYF.

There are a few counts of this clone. The chain's CDR3 is CASSFAGQRTDTQYF. CDR3 nucleotide sequence: TGTGCCAGCAGCTTTGCGGGACAGCGCACAGATACGCAGTATTTT. This chain connects TRBV12-1 to TRBJ2-3; TRBD1, the table's D call, lacks a check against the DNA. TRBV12-1 represents a pseudogene. The CDR3 runs to 15 residues.

The CDR3: CASSIGGSGANVLTF. In DNA, the CDR3 is TGTGCCAGTAGTATCGGGGGCTCTGGGGCCAACGTCCTGACTTTC. The V call is TRBV19, the J call TRBJ2-6, with D tentatively TRBD2 (6 bases). CDR1 is LNHDA, CDR2 SQIVND, per germline (reference sequence). Between the trimmed V and J ends, which lost 3 bases and 0 bases, there was a span of 6 bases. The CDR3 loop spans 15 amino acids.

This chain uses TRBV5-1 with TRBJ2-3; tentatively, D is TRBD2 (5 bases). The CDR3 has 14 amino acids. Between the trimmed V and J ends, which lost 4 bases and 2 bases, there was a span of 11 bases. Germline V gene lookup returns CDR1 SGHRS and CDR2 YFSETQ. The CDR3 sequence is CASSPRVNTDTQYF. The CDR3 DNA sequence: TGCGCCAGCAGCCCGCGGGTTAACACAGATACGCAGTATTTT.